What follows are 9 T cell receptor beta chains derived from one specimen sequenced in a study of blood T cell repertoires in COVID-19. Assay: immunoSEQ multiplex PCR; the TCRdb copy retains only in-frame clones and omits some. The table includes about 480,000 clones, more than 85% detected once. Material for sequencing was PBMCs or T cells enriched from blood (not recorded which). The receptors come from a woman in her sixties who had recovered from COVID-19.

This sequence joins TRBV14 and TRBJ2-3, with 11 bases lining up with TRBD2. The V gene end was trimmed by 0 bases and the J gene end by 4 bases; junction bases not matched to a gene: 3. The germline V gene has CDR1 SGHDN and CDR2 FVKESK. The CDR3 is 16 amino acids. CDR3 residues: CASSQDISGGADTQYF. The CDR3, as DNA: TGTGCCAGCAGCCAAGACATTAGCGGGGGGGCAGATACGCAGTATTTT. Looking up the rest from reference TRBV14 and TRBJ2-3 gives the full variable domain: EAGVTQFPSHSVIEKGQTVTLRCDPISGHDNLYWYRRVMGKEIKFLLHFVKESKQDESGMPNNRFLAERTGGTYSTLKVQPAELEDSGVYFCASSQDISGGADTQYFGPGTRLTVL.

The chain joins TRBV5-1 to TRBJ2-2; maybe TRBD2 (6 bases). CDR1 SGHRS and CDR2 YFSETQ come from the germline V gene. The length of the CDR3 is 15 residues. V lost 4 bases to trimming and J lost 1 base, with 11 bases between them. CDR3 DNA sequence: TGCGCCAGCAGCATACTAGCAGAGAACACCGGGGAGCTGTTTTTT. Translation gives CASSILAENTGELFF.

The rearrangement uses TRBV6-5 and TRBJ1-4; possible D gene TRBD1, 5 bases. The CDR3 runs 15 residues. In germline, CDR1 is MNHEY, CDR2 SVGAGI. Trimming took off 0 bases at V and 2 bases at J, with 7 bases between the two ends. CDR3 in amino acids: CASSYSAGTNEKLFF. CDR3 nucleotides: TGTGCCAGCAGTTACTCAGCAGGGACTAATGAAAAACTGTTTTTT.

V usage is TRBV2 and J usage is TRBJ2-5; 7 bases align to TRBD2. Trimming at V came to 8 bases and at J to 4 bases, leaving 4 bases not matched to a gene. The CDR3 loop spans 12 amino acids. CDR1 and CDR2 from the germline V gene are SNHLY and FYNNEI. DNA of the CDR3: TGTGCCAGCCTAGCGGAGGGAGAGACCCAGTACTTC. This gives the protein CASLAEGETQYF.

The CDR3 nucleotides read TGTGCCAGCAGTCCGATGACACCCAGCACAGATACGCAGTATTTT. Encoded protein: CASSPMTPSTDTQYF. The chain joins TRBV27 to TRBJ2-3, with D hard to call. Germline V gene lookup returns CDR1 MNHEY and CDR2 SMNVEV (reference sequence). V dropped 5 bases and J dropped 0 bases, with 12 bases sitting between them. This CDR3 has 15 amino acids.

The J gene is TRBJ2-7, the V gene TRBV9; 10 bases match TRBD1. Per the germline V gene, CDR1 is SGDLS and CDR2 is YYNGEE. CDR3 length: 15 amino acids. Trimming removed 0 bases from V and 4 bases from J; junction bases left unmatched: 4. The CDR3 sequence: CASSVEDRGVYEQYF. The DNA for the CDR3 is TGTGCCAGCAGCGTAGAGGACAGGGGGGTATACGAGCAGTACTTC.

The chain couples TRBV20-1 to TRBJ1-3, with D possibly being TRBD1 (6 bases). The germline gives CDR1 DFQATT, CDR2 SNEGSKA (reference sequence). This CDR3 is built from 13 residues. V was shortened by 3 bases and J by 4 bases, with 10 bases between the two germline ends. The CDR3 bases are TGCAGTGCTAGTGGGACATCAGGAAACACCATATATTTT. The encoded protein is CSASGTSGNTIYF.

V is TRBV30 and J is TRBJ1-6; 7 bases map to TRBD1. With V trimmed by 5 bases and J by 6 bases, 10 bases remained unmatched. The CDR3 is made up of 15 amino acids. CDR1 and CDR2 from the germline V gene are GTSNPN and SVGIG (reference sequence). Written as DNA, the CDR3 is TGTGCCTGGGATGACGGGGACAGCTTTAATTCACCCCTCCACTTT. It translates to CAWDDGDSFNSPLHF.

The V call is TRBV7-8, the J call TRBJ1-3; possibly TRBD1 for D (6 bases). The CDR3 is made up of 14 amino acids. CDR1 SGHVS and CDR2 FQNEAQ come from the germline V gene. V was clipped by 5 bases and J by 3 bases, with 11 bases between them. Written as DNA, the CDR3 is TGTGCCAGCAGCCGTACAGGGTTTGGAAACACCATATATTTT. This encodes CASSRTGFGNTIYF.